This record concerns one TCR beta chain sequence. This sample is part of a study of blood T cell repertoires in COVID-19. Overall study: Whether acute or convalescent, the COVID-19 samples came from the United States, Italy and Spain. The cDNA or gDNA used as material had been derived from T cells, B-cell-depleted T cells, or PBMCs.

J gave up 3 bases and V 5 bases, and 4 bases lay outside the gene matches. Germline-derived CDR1 and CDR2 are MNHEY and SVGEGT. This CDR3 is 14 amino acids long. Authors' processing steps: The assay estimated nucleated cells by amplifying reference gene primers. Sequenced by immunoSEQ multiplex PCR; TCRdb stores in-frame clones only, minus some. The DNA gave D and trimming, while V, J and clone size come from that table. This sample carries 150,000 to 200,000 clones, about 80% of them seen once, and the ten largest clones take under 15%. The sequence was obtained from a man between 70 and 80 years old who had recovered from COVID-19. The sample comprised peripheral blood. The chain uses TRBV6-2 or TRBV6-3 and TRBJ1-2; 9 bases map to TRBD1. CDR3 nucleotides: TGTGCCAGCAGTACCGACAGGGGGGACTATGGCTACACCTTC. This codes for CASSTDRGDYGYTF.